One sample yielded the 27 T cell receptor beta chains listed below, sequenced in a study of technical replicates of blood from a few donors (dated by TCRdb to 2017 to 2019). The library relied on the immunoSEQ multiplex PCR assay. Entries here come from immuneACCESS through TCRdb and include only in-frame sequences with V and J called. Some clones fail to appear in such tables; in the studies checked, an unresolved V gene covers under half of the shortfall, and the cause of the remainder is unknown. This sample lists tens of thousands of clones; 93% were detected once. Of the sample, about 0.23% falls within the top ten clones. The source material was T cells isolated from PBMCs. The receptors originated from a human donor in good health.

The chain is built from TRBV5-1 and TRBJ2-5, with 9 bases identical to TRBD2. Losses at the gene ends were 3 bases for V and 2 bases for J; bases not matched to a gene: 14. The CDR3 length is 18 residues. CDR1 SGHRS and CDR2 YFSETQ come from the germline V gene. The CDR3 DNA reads TGCGCCAGCAGCTGGATGGCGGGAGGGCATATCCCACAAGAGACCCAGTACTTC. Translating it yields CASSWMAGGHIPQETQYF. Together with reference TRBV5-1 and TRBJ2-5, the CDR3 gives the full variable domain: KAGVTQTPRYLIKTRGQQVTLSCSPISGHRSVSWYQQTPGQGLQFLFEYFSETQRNKGNFPGRFSGRQFSNSRSEMNVSTLELGDSALYLCASSWMAGGHIPQETQYFGPGTRLLVL.

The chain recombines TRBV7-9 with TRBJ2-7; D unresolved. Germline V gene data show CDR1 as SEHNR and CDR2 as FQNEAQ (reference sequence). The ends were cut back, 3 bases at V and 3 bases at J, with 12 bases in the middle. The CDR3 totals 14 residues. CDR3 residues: CASSFTTRIYEQYF. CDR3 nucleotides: TGTGCCAGCAGCTTTACAACCAGGATCTACGAGCAGTACTTC.

The CDR3 loop is CASSPSEQFREQYF. CDR3 bases: TGTGCCAGCTCACCAAGCGAGCAGTTTCGCGAGCAGTACTTC. V usage is TRBV18 and J usage is TRBJ2-7, with D hard to call. V lost 2 bases and J lost 6, with 14 bases in between. This CDR3 has 14 amino acids. Germline V gene sequence: CDR1 KGHSH, CDR2 LQKENI.

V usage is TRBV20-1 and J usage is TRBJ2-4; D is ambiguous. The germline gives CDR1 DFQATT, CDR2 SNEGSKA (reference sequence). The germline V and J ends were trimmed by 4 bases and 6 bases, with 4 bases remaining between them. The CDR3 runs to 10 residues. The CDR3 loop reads CSAIINIQYF. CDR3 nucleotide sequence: TGCAGTGCTATTATAAACATTCAGTACTTC.

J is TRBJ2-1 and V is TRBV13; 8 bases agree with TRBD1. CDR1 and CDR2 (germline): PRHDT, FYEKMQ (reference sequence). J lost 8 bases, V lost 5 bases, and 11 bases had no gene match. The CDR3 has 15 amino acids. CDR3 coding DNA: TGTGCCAGCAGCGCCGGCCGGACAGGGCATTATGAGCAGTTCTTC. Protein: CASSAGRTGHYEQFF.

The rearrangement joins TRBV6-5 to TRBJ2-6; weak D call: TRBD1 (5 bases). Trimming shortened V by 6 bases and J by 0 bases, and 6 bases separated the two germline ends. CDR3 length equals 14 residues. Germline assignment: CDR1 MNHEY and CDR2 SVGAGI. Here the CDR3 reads CASRRGSGANVLTF. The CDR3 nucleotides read TGTGCCAGCAGAAGGGGCTCTGGGGCCAACGTCCTGACTTTC.

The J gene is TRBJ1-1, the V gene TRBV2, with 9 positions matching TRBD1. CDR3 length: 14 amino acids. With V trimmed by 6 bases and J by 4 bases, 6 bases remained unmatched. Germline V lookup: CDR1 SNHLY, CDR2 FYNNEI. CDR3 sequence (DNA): TGTGCCAGCAGCCCAACAGGGGGCCTCACTGAAGCTTTCTTT. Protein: CASSPTGGLTEAFF. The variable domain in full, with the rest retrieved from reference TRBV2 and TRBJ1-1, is EPEVTQTPSHQVTQMGQEVILRCVPISNHLYFYWYRQILGQKVEFLVSFYNNEISEKSEIFDDQFSVERPDGSNFTLKIRSTKLEDSAMYFCASSPTGGLTEAFFGQGTRLTVV.

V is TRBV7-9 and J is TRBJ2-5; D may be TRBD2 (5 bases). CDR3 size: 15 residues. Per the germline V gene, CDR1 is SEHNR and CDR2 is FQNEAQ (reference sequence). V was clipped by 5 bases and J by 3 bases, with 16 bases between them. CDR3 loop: CASSPPQGSEETQYF. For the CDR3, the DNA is TGTGCCAGCAGCCCCCCCCAAGGTAGCGAAGAGACCCAGTACTTC.

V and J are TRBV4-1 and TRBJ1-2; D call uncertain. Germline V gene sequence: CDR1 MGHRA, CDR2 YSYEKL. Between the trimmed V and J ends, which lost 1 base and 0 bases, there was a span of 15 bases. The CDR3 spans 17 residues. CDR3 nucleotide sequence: TGCGCCAGCAGCCAAGGCAGCGGCGGGGAAGCTAACTATGGCTACACCTTC. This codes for CASSQGSGGEANYGYTF.

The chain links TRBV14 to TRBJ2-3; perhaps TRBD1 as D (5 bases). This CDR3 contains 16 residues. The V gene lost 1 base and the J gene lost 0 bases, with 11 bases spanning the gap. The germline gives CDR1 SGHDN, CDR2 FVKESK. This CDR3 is CASSQAWGTSTDTQYF. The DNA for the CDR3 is TGTGCCAGCAGCCAAGCCTGGGGCACTAGCACAGATACGCAGTATTTT.

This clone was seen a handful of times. This CDR3 reads CATSRDEAEAFF. As DNA, the CDR3 is TGTGCCACCAGCAGAGATGAGGCTGAAGCTTTCTTT. V gene TRBV15 combines with J gene TRBJ1-1, with no clear D. The V gene lost 0 bases and the J gene lost 6 bases, with 5 bases spanning the gap. The CDR3 runs to 12 residues. Germline V gene lookup returns CDR1 LNHNV and CDR2 YYDKDF (reference sequence).

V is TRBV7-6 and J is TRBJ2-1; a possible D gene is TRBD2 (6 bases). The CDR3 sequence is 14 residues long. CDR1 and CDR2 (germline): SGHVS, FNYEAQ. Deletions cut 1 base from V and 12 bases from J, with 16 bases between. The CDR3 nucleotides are TGTGCCAGCAGCTTAGTCGCGGGGAACGTGTGGCAGTTCTTC. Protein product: CASSLVAGNVWQFF. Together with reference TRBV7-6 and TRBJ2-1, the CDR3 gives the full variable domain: GAGVSQSPRYKVTKRGQDVALRCDPISGHVSLYWYRQALGQGPEFLTYFNYEAQQDKSGLPNDRFSAERPEGSISTLTIQRTEQRDSAMYRCASSLVAGNVWQFFGPGTRLTVL.

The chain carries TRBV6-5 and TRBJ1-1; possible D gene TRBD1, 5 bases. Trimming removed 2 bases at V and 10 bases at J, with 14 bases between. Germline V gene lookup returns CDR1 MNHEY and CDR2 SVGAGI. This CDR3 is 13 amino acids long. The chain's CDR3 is CASSYRSGFGAFF. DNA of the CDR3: TGTGCCAGCAGTTACCGGTCAGGGTTCGGAGCTTTCTTT.

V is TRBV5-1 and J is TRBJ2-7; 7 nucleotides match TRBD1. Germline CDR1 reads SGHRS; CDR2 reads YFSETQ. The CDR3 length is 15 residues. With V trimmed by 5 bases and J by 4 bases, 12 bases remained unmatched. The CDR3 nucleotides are TGCGCCAGCAGGTTACGAGGGGACAGCTTTTACGAGCAGTACTTC. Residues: CASRLRGDSFYEQYF.

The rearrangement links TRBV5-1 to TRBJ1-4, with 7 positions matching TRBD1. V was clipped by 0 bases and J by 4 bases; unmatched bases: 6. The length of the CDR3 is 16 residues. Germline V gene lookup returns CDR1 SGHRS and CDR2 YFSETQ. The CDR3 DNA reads TGCGCCAGCAGCTTGGGGTTGGCAGGGGGTAATGAAAAACTGTTTTTT. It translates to CASSLGLAGGNEKLFF. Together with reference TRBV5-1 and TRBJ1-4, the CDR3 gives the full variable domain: KAGVTQTPRYLIKTRGQQVTLSCSPISGHRSVSWYQQTPGQGLQFLFEYFSETQRNKGNFPGRFSGRQFSNSRSEMNVSTLELGDSALYLCASSLGLAGGNEKLFFGSGTQLSVL.

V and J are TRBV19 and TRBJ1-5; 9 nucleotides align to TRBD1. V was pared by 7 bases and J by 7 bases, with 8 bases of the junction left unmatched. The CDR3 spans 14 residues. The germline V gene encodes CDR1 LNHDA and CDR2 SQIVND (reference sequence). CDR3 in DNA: TGTGCCAGTAACCCTCAGGGGACAGGGCAGCCCCAGCATTTT. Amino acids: CASNPQGTGQPQHF.

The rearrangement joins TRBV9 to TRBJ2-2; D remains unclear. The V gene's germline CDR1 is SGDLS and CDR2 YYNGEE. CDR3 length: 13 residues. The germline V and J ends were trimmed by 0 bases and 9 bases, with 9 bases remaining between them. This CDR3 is CASSVVSSRELFF. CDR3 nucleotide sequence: TGTGCCAGCAGCGTAGTCTCAAGCCGGGAGCTGTTTTTT. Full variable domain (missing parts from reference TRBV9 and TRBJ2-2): DSGVTQTPKHLITATGQRVTLRCSPRSGDLSVYWYQQSLDQGLQFLIQYYNGEERAKGNILERFSAQQFPDLHSELNLSSLELGDSALYFCASSVVSSRELFFGEGSRLTVL.

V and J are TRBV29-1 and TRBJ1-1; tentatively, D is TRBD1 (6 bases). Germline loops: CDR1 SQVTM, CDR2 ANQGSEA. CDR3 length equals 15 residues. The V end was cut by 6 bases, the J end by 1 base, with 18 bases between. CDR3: CSVSRTGKENTEAFF. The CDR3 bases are TGCAGCGTCTCCCGAACAGGGAAAGAGAACACTGAAGCTTTCTTT.

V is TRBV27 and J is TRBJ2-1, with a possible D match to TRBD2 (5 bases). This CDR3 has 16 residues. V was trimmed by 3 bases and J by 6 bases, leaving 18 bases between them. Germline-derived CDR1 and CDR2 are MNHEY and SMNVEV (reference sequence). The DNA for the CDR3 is TGTGCCAGCAGTTTCCTGGCGCCGGGAACAAGCAATGAGCAGTTCTTC. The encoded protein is CASSFLAPGTSNEQFF.

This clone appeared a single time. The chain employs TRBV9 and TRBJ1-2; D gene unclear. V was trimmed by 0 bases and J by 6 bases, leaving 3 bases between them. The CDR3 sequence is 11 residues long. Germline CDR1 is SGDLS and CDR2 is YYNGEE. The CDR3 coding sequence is TGTGCCAGCAGCGTAGTAGATGGCTACACCTTC. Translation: CASSVVDGYTF. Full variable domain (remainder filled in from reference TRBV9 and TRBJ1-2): DSGVTQTPKHLITATGQRVTLRCSPRSGDLSVYWYQQSLDQGLQFLIQYYNGEERAKGNILERFSAQQFPDLHSELNLSSLELGDSALYFCASSVVDGYTFGSGTRLTVV.

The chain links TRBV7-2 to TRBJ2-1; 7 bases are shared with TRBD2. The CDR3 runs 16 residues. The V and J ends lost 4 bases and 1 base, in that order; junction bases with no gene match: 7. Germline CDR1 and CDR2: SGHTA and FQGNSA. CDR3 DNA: TGTGCCAGCAGCTGGGCTAGCGGAGGATCCTACAATGAGCAGTTCTTC. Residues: CASSWASGGSYNEQFF.

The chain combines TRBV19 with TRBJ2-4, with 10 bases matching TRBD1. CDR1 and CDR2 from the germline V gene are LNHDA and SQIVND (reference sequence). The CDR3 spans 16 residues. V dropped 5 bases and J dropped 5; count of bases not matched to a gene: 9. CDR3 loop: CASSGPRDRGQNIQYF. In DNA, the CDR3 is TGTGCCAGTAGTGGCCCCCGGGACAGGGGCCAAAACATTCAGTACTTC.

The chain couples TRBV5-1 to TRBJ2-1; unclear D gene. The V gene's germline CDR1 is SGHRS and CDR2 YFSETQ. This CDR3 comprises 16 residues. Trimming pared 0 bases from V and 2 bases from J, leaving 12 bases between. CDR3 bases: TGCGCCAGCAGCTTGGGAAGCGTAGTGCCCTACAATGAGCAGTTCTTC. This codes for CASSLGSVVPYNEQFF.

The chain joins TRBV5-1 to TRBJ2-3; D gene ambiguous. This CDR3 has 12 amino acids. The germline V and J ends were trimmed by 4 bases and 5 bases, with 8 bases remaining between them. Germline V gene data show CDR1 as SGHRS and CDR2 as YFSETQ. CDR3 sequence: CASSIERDTQYF. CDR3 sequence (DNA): TGCGCCAGCAGCATAGAGCGAGATACGCAGTATTTT.

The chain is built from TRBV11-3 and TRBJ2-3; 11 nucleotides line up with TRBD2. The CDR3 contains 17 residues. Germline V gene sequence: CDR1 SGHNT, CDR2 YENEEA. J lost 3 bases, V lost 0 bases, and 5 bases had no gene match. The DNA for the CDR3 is TGTGCCAGCAGCTTAGACTTGGGACTAGCGGCGACAGATACGCAGTATTTT. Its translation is CASSLDLGLAATDTQYF.

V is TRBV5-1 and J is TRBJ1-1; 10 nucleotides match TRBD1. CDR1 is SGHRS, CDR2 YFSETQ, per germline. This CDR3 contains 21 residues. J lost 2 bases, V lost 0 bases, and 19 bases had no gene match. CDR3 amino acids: CASSLAGTGVATIRVNTEAFF. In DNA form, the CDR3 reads TGCGCCAGCAGCTTGGCCGGGACAGGGGTTGCCACAATTCGGGTAAACACTGAAGCTTTCTTT.

CDR3 sequence (DNA): TGCGCCAGCAGCCGCCGTGGACGGAGCCGGGGCGGGGAGCTGTTTTTT. It specifies CASSRRGRSRGGELFF. This rearrangement joins TRBV5-1 to TRBJ2-2, with D perhaps TRBD2 (5 bases). Trimming stripped 4 bases from V and 7 bases from J, with 20 bases between. Looked up from germline, CDR1 is SGHRS and CDR2 is YFSETQ. CDR3 length: 16 residues.